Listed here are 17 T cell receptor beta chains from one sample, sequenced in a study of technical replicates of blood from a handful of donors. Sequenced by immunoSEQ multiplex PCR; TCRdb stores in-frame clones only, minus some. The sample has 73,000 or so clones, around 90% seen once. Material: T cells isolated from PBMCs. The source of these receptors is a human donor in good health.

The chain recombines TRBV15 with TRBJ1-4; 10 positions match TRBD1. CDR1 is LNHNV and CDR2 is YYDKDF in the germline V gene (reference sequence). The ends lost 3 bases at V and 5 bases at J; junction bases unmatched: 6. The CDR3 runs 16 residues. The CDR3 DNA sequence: TGTGCCACCAGCAGGGCCGGGACAGGGGAAAATGAAAAACTGTTTTTT. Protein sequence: CATSRAGTGENEKLFF.

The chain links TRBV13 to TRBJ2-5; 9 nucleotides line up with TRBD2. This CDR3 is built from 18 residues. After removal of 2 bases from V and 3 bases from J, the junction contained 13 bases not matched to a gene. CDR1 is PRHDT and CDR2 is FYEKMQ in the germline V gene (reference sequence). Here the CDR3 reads CASSLRIELAGLKETQYF. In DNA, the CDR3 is TGTGCCAGCAGCTTAAGAATCGAACTAGCGGGTTTAAAAGAGACCCAGTACTTC. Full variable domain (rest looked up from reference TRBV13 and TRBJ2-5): AAGVIQSPRHLIKEKRETATLKCYPIPRHDTVYWYQQGPGQDPQFLISFYEKMQSDKGSIPDRFSAQQFSDYHSELNMSSLELGDSALYFCASSLRIELAGLKETQYFGPGTRLLVL.

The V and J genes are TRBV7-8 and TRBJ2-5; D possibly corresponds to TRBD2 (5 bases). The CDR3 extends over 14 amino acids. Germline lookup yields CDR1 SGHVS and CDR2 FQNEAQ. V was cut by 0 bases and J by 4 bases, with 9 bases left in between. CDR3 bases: TGTGCCAGCAGCTTAGCGTCCCTAGCAGAGACCCAGTACTTC. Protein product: CASSLASLAETQYF.

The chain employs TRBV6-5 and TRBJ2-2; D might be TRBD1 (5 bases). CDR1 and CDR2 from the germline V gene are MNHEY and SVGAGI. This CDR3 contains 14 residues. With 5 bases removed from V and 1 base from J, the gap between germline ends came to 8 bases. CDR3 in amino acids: CASSVTGNTGELFF. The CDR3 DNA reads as TGTGCCAGCAGTGTAACAGGGAACACCGGGGAGCTGTTTTTT.

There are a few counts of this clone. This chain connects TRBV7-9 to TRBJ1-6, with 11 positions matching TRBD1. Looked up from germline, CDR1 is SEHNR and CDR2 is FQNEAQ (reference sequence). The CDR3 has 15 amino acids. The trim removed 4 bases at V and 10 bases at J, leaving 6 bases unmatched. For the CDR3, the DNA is TGTGCCAGCAGCTCAAGGGACAGGGGGAGCTCACCCCTCCACTTT. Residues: CASSSRDRGSSPLHF.

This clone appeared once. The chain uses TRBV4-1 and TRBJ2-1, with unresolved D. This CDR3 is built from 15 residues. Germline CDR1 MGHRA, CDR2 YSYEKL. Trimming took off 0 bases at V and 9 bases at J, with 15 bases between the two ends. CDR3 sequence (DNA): TGCGCCAGCAGCCAAGATGAGGCTAGTTTGACTGAGCAGTTCTTC. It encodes CASSQDEASLTEQFF.

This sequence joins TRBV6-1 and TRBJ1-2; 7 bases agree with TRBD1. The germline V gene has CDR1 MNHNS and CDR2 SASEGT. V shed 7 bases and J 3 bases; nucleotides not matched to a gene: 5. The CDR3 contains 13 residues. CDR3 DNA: TGTGCCAGCACCTTAACAGGGGACTATGGCTACACCTTC. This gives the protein CASTLTGDYGYTF.

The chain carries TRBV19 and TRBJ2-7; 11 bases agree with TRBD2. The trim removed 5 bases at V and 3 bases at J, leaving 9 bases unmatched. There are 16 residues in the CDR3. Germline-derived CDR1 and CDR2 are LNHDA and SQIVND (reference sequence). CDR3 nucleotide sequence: TGTGCCAGTAGTCCCTACTTACTAGCGGGAGACTACGAGCAGTACTTC. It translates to CASSPYLLAGDYEQYF.

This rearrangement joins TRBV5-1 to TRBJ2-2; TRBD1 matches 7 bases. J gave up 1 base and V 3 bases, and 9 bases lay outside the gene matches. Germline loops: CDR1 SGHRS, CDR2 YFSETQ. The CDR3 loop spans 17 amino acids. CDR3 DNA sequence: TGCGCCAGCAGCTATGAAACGAGACAGGGGAACACCGGGGAGCTGTTTTTT. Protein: CASSYETRQGNTGELFF. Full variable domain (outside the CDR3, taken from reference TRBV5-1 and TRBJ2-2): KAGVTQTPRYLIKTRGQQVTLSCSPISGHRSVSWYQQTPGQGLQFLFEYFSETQRNKGNFPGRFSGRQFSNSRSEMNVSTLELGDSALYLCASSYETRQGNTGELFFGEGSRLTVL.

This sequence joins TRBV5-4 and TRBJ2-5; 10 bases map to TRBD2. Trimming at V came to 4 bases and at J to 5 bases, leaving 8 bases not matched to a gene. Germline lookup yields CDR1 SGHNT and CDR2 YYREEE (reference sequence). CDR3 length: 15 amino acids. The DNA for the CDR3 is TGTGCCAGCAGCCTGCCCAGCGGGAGGGAGGAGACCCAGTACTTC. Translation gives CASSLPSGREETQYF. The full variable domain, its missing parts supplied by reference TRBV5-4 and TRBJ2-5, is ETGVTQSPTHLIKTRGQQVTLRCSSQSGHNTVSWYQQALGQGPQFIFQYYREEENGRGNFPPRFSGLQFPNYSSELNVNALELDDSALYLCASSLPSGREETQYFGPGTRLLVL.

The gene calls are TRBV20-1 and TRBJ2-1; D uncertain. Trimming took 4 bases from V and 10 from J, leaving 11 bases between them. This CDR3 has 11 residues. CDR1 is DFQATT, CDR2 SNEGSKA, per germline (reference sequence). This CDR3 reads CSAIIVGEQFF. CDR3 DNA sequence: TGCAGTGCTATTATCGTCGGGGAGCAGTTCTTC.

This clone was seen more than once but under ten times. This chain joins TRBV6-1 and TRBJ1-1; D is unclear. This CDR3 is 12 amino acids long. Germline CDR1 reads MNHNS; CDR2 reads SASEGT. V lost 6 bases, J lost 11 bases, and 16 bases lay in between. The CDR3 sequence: CASRGYTSNAFF. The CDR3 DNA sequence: TGTGCCAGCAGGGGCTATACTAGCAATGCTTTCTTT.

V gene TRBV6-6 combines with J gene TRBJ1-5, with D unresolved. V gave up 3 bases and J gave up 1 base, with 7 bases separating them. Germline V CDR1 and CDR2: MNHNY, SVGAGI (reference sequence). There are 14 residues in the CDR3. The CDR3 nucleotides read TGTGCCAGCAGTTATCAGAAAAGCAATCAGCCCCAGCATTTT. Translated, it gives CASSYQKSNQPQHF.

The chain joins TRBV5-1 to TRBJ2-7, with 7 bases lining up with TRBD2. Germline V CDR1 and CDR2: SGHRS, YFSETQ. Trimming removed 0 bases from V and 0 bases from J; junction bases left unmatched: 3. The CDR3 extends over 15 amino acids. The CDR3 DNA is TGCGCCAGCAGCTTGGCCGGCGGGAGCTCCTACGAGCAGTACTTC. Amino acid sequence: CASSLAGGSSYEQYF.

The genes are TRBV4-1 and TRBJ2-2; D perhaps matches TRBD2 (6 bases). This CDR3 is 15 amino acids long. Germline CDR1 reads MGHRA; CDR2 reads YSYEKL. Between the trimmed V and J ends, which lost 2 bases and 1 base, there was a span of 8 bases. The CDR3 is CASSQLRENTGELFF. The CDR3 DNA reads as TGCGCCAGCAGCCAACTGCGGGAGAACACCGGGGAGCTGTTTTTT.

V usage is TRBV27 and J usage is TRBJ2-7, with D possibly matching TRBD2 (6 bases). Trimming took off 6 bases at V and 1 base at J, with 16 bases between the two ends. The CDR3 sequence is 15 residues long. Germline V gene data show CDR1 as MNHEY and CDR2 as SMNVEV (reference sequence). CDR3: CASSPTSYPSYEQYF. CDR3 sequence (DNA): TGTGCCAGCAGCCCCACTAGCTACCCTTCCTACGAGCAGTACTTC.

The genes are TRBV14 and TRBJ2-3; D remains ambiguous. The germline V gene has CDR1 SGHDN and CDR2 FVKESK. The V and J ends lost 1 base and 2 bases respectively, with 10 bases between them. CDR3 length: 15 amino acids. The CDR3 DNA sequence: TGTGCCAGCAGCCAAGGGGCTGTGAACACAGATACGCAGTATTTT. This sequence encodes CASSQGAVNTDTQYF.